This T cell receptor (beta chain) was captured in a study of shared T cell receptors in the human thymus. This CDR3 is built from 16 residues. The V gene's germline CDR1 is SGHNT and CDR2 YYREEE (reference sequence). Unmatched junction bases numbered 9, after V lost 0 bases and J lost 7 bases. This table comes from immunoSEQ multiplex PCR, and its TCRdb copy is limited to in-frame clones, with some not included. In the table there are roughly 500,000 clones, approximately 80% of which are singletons. These data were likewise used in another study, on human thymus T cells. That work adds: The donor group consisted of healthy Finnish infants who were having corrective surgery for congenital heart defects. The study used thymus tissue resected during corrective heart surgery. Thymic and blood repertoires seemed to favor certain V and J genes. Among unrelated individuals, related research reported thymic repertoires that overlapped highly.

The sample comprised thymocytes. The gene calls are TRBV5-4 and TRBJ2-1; TRBD2 matches at 8 bases. The sequence derives from a boy younger than two with a congenital heart defect. The CDR3 spells CASSLAGGSSSNEQFF. Here the CDR3 DNA reads TGTGCCAGCAGCTTGGCGGGGGGGAGCTCGTCTAATGAGCAGTTCTTC. Full variable domain (missing parts from reference TRBV5-4 and TRBJ2-1): ETGVTQSPTHLIKTRGQQVTLRCSSQSGHNTVSWYQQALGQGPQFIFQYYREEENGRGNFPPRFSGLQFPNYSSELNVNALELDDSALYLCASSLAGGSSSNEQFFGPGTRLTVL.